Each of the 10 T cell receptor beta chains below was sequenced from the same sample in a study of blood T cell repertoires in COVID-19. Data came from immunoSEQ multiplex PCR; TCRdb stores just in-frame clones and leaves some out. The table records fewer than 200,000 clones, approximately 92% of them present only once. Sequencing was carried out using peripheral blood. The receptors originated from a young man with COVID-19, enrolled during active disease.

The gene calls are TRBV10-3 and TRBJ1-3; TRBD1 aligns across 8 bases. Germline CDR1 ENHRY, CDR2 SYGVKD. With 2 bases clipped from V and 0 bases from J, the junction kept 6 bases outside the gene matches. The CDR3 consists of 17 residues. The CDR3 DNA sequence: TGTGCCATCAGTGAGCGAACAGGGGGATCCTCTGGAAACACCATATATTTT. This codes for CAISERTGGSSGNTIYF.

The rearrangement links TRBV5-4 to TRBJ1-1; D is perhaps TRBD1 (5 bases). Deletions cut 0 bases from V and 5 bases from J, with 11 bases between. Looked up from germline, CDR1 is SGHNT and CDR2 is YYREEE (reference sequence). The CDR3 contains 14 residues. CDR3 sequence (DNA): TGTGCCAGCAGCTTGGGGGCCAAGGGGACTGAAGCTTTCTTT. Its protein is CASSLGAKGTEAFF.

The chain links TRBV6-2 or TRBV6-3 to TRBJ1-5; 7 bases match TRBD1. Germline assignment: CDR1 MNHEY and CDR2 SVGEGT. The CDR3 has 14 amino acids. Losses at the gene ends were 2 bases for V and 5 bases for J; bases not matched to a gene: 3. The CDR3 sequence: CASSYPDRDQPQHF. CDR3 DNA sequence: TGTGCCAGCAGTTACCCCGACAGGGATCAGCCCCAGCATTTT.

This clone has a handful of counts. The chain employs TRBV3-1 (or the pseudogene TRBV3-2) and TRBJ2-3; D might be TRBD2 (5 bases). Germline CDR1 is LGHDT and CDR2 is YNNKEL (reference sequence). The CDR3 extends over 14 amino acids. V lost 3 bases to trimming and J lost 4 bases, with 11 bases between them. Here the CDR3 DNA reads TGTGCCAGCAGCCAGGGAGAGTACGCAGATACGCAGTATTTT. This gives the protein CASSQGEYADTQYF.

This chain uses TRBV3-1 (or the pseudogene TRBV3-2) with TRBJ1-4; 10 nucleotides align to TRBD1. V lost 4 bases and J lost 4; bases outside the gene matches: 3. Germline loops: CDR1 LGHDT, CDR2 YNNKEL (reference sequence). This CDR3 is built from 15 residues. The CDR3 spells CASSRRTGGNEKLFF. Written as DNA, the CDR3 is TGTGCCAGCAGCCGCCGGACAGGGGGTAATGAAAAACTGTTTTTT.

This chain uses TRBV7-2 with TRBJ1-1; the D is unclear. The CDR3 sequence is 14 residues long. The germline V gene has CDR1 SGHTA and CDR2 FQGNSA. Trimming stripped 5 bases from V and 5 bases from J, with 15 bases between. The CDR3 nucleotides read TGTGCCAGCAGCCCCCGGTGGAGGGCGACTGAAGCTTTCTTT. Its translation is CASSPRWRATEAFF.

The chain couples TRBV11-2 to TRBJ1-4; 8 bases are a match to TRBD1. The CDR3 extends over 17 amino acids. Germline V CDR1 and CDR2: SGHAT, FQNNGV. The V segment lost 5 bases and the J segment 7 bases; nucleotides outside the gene matches: 15. CDR3: CASSLRGTGRGGEKLFF. For the CDR3, the DNA is TGTGCCAGCAGCCTTAGGGGGACAGGTCGAGGAGGTGAAAAACTGTTTTTT.

A single count supports this clone. V gene TRBV29-1 combines with J gene TRBJ1-1; no clear D gene. Between the trimmed V and J ends, which lost 4 bases and 4 bases, there was a span of 19 bases. The CDR3 loop spans 15 amino acids. Germline V CDR1 and CDR2: SQVTM, ANQGSEA. The CDR3 sequence: CSVGFMGAAGTEAFF. CDR3 nucleotide sequence: TGCAGCGTTGGGTTCATGGGAGCGGCGGGCACTGAAGCTTTCTTT. The variable domain in full, completed from reference TRBV29-1 and TRBJ1-1, reads SAVISQKPSRDICQRGTSLTIQCQVDSQVTMMFWYRQQPGQSLTLIATANQGSEATYESGFVIDKFPISRPNLTFSTLTVSNMSPEDSSIYLCSVGFMGAAGTEAFFGQGTRLTVV.

This sequence joins TRBV15 and TRBJ2-1; tentative D call: TRBD1 (7 bases). Germline lookup yields CDR1 LNHNV and CDR2 YYDKDF (reference sequence). The CDR3 consists of 16 residues. With 1 base removed from V and 6 bases from J, the gap between germline ends came to 16 bases. CDR3 DNA sequence: TGTGCCACCAGCAGAGGGTATCAGGGGGGTAGCAATGAGCAGTTCTTC. It specifies CATSRGYQGGSNEQFF.

The V and J genes are TRBV6-5 and TRBJ2-1; TRBD2 matches at 10 bases. CDR1 MNHEY and CDR2 SVGAGI come from the germline V gene. CDR3 size: 16 residues. V dropped 0 bases and J dropped 10; count of bases not matched to a gene: 9. The CDR3 coding sequence is TGTGCCAGCAGTTACTCAGGCCTAGCGGGAGTCGAGGAGCAGTTCTTC. It encodes CASSYSGLAGVEEQFF.